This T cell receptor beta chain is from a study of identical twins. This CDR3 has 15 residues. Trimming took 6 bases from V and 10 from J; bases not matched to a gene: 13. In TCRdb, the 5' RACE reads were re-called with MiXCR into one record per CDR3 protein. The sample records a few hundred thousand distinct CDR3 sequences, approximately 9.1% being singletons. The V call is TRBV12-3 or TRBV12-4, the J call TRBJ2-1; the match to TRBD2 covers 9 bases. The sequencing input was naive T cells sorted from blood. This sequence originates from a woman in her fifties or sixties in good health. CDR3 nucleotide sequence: TGTGCCAGCAGCATGCGGCGGGAGGGCTTTAGGGAGCAGTTCTTC. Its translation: CASSMRREGFREQFF.